One sample yielded the 3 T cell receptor beta chains listed below, sequenced in a study of vaccination effects on CD4 cells after COVID-19. Isolating CD4+ T cells followed roughly ten days of culture. The antigens these receptors bind are not known. Data came from immunoSEQ multiplex PCR; TCRdb stores just in-frame clones and leaves some out. The table lists tens of thousands of clones, 65% to 70% of them singletons. This sample comprised CD4+ T cells from PBMCs cultured without peptide, obtained before COVID-19 vaccination. These receptors all stem from a human donor who received a COVID-19 vaccine.

The genes are TRBV7-8 and TRBJ2-3; TRBD2 agrees at 7 bases. V shed 0 bases and J 0 bases; nucleotides not matched to a gene: 15. The CDR3 is 20 residues long. Germline V gene lookup returns CDR1 SGHVS and CDR2 FQNEAQ. The DNA of the CDR3 is TGTGCCAGCAGCTTAGCCGGGGAGGGGTTAGCGGGTCTTAGCACAGATACGCAGTATTTT. Translated, it gives CASSLAGEGLAGLSTDTQYF.

This clone was found a few times. This chain connects TRBV5-4 to TRBJ1-3; D may be TRBD1 (5 bases). V lost 2 bases to trimming and J lost 8 bases, with 8 bases between them. The CDR3 totals 12 residues. Germline CDR1 and CDR2: SGHNT and YYREEE (reference sequence). CDR3 amino acids: CASSFWGDTIYF. CDR3 DNA sequence: TGTGCCAGCAGCTTTTGGGGCGACACCATATATTTT. Supplemented by reference TRBV5-4 and TRBJ1-3, the full variable domain reads ETGVTQSPTHLIKTRGQQVTLRCSSQSGHNTVSWYQQALGQGPQFIFQYYREEENGRGNFPPRFSGLQFPNYSSELNVNALELDDSALYLCASSFWGDTIYFGEGSWLTVV.

The chain has TRBV23-1 and TRBJ1-2; D may be TRBD1 (5 bases). TRBV23-1 is an ORF for which the function is uncertain. This CDR3 spans 15 amino acids. V was cut by 8 bases and J by 2 bases, with 18 bases left in between. CDR3 coding DNA: TGCGCCAGCCAATCAACGGGGGAGAAGAACTATGGCTACACCTTC. Amino acid sequence: CASQSTGEKNYGYTF.